This T cell receptor beta chain comes out of a study of Tregs in tolerant kidney transplant recipients. CDR1 KGHSH and CDR2 LQKENI come from the germline V gene. This CDR3 has 15 residues. V lost 0 bases and J lost 6, with 14 bases in between. Using immunoSEQ multiplex PCR, the repertoire was profiled, and TCRdb retains in-frame clones only, with some absent. Counted here are some 250,000 clones, approximately 84% occurring once; the ten biggest clones make up around 0.68%. V is TRBV18 and J is TRBJ1-2; TRBD1 is a possible D gene (5 bases). Sequenced input: CD4+ T cells from blood. This TCR was sampled from a human donor in good health. Written as DNA, the CDR3 is TGTGCCAGCTCACCACCGCGGTCGGGGCACCATGGCTACACCTTC. Protein product: CASSPPRSGHHGYTF.